These 12 T cell receptor beta chains came from one sample sequenced in a study of CD8+CD57+ T cells in acquired aplastic anemia. Profiles of TCR beta VDJ and CDR3 were generated from a genomic DNA template. In TCRdb, the reads were re-called with MiXCR into one record per CDR3 protein. The sample includes some 170,000 distinct CDR3 sequences, less than 60% of them seen just once. Sequencing was done on patients that had shown CD8+CD57+ cell expansion by flow cytometry. The sequencing input was sorted CD4+, CD8+, or CD8+CD57+ T cells (not recorded which) from PBMCs. These receptors were collected from a human donor with aplastic anemia.

The table lists this clonotype with many counts. The J gene is TRBJ1-1, the V gene TRBV24-1; tentatively, D is TRBD1 (5 bases). Germline V gene lookup returns CDR1 KGHDR and CDR2 SFDVKD. The CDR3 consists of 14 residues. Trimming took 4 bases from V and 13 from J, leaving 21 bases between them. CDR3 sequence (DNA): TGTGCCACCAGTGACCCGGGGGGTAGGCAGGGTGGTTTCTTT. Its protein product is CATSDPGGRQGGFF.

The J gene is TRBJ2-7, the V gene TRBV2; D is undetermined. V dropped 6 bases and J dropped 3 bases, with 12 bases sitting between them. The CDR3 runs 13 residues. Germline loops: CDR1 SNHLY, CDR2 FYNNEI. In DNA, the CDR3 is TGTGCCAGCAGGATGACTTTGAGCTACGAGCAGTACTTC. Its translation: CASRMTLSYEQYF.

In its sample, this clonotype was seen once. The V gene is TRBV20-1, the J gene TRBJ1-1, with a weak D call TRBD1 (5 bases). V was trimmed by 7 bases and J by 7 bases, leaving 16 bases between them. CDR1 is DFQATT and CDR2 is SNEGSKA in the germline V gene (reference sequence). The CDR3 contains 12 residues. This CDR3 reads CSVGDRISEAFF. CDR3 nucleotides: TGCAGTGTAGGAGACAGAATCAGTGAAGCTTTCTTT.

V usage is TRBV15 and J usage is TRBJ2-7; 9 bases map to TRBD1. The CDR3 runs 13 residues. CDR1 and CDR2 from the germline V gene are LNHNV and YYDKDF (reference sequence). With 4 bases clipped from V and 10 bases from J, the junction kept 8 bases outside the gene matches. The CDR3: CATSIWDRAQQYF. CDR3 in DNA: TGTGCCACCAGCATATGGGACAGGGCGCAACAGTACTTC.

The chain recombines TRBV10-3 with TRBJ2-3, with D possibly called TRBD1 or TRBD2 (5 bases each). The CDR3 covers 15 residues. CDR1 ENHRY and CDR2 SYGVKD come from the germline V gene. V was pared by 6 bases and J by 1 base, with 14 bases between. The CDR3 here is CAIRGVGDGTDTQYF. As DNA, the CDR3 is TGTGCCATCAGAGGGGTAGGGGACGGCACAGATACGCAGTATTTT.

This clonotype has a single count. V gene TRBV4-1 combines with J gene TRBJ2-1; TRBD2 agrees at 8 bases. CDR3 length: 15 amino acids. Trimming took 6 bases from V and 1 from J; bases not matched to a gene: 5. Germline CDR1 is MGHRA and CDR2 is YSYEKL. In DNA, the CDR3 is TGCGCCAGCAGTAGGACGGGAGGGTCCTACAATGAGCAGTTCTTC. It encodes CASSRTGGSYNEQFF.

About this clonotype: The junction departs from the called germline gene at one end, perhaps through a read error. The V gene is TRBV6-1, the J gene TRBJ2-7; D is ambiguous. There are 13 residues in the CDR3. CDR1 is MNHNS and CDR2 is SASEGT in the germline V gene. The CDR3 DNA sequence: TGTGTCAGCAGTCTGGGCGAACACTACGAGCAGTACTTC. This encodes CVSSLGEHYEQYF.

Many counts were recorded for this clonotype. The chain carries TRBV7-2 and TRBJ1-6; 7 positions agree with TRBD1. Germline V gene sequence: CDR1 SGHTA, CDR2 FQGNSA. This CDR3 contains 16 residues. With V trimmed by 4 bases and J by 7 bases, 10 bases remained unmatched. CDR3 nucleotides: TGTGCCAGCAGCTACACAGGGGTCGTCGTCAATTCACCCCTCCACTTT. Amino acid sequence: CASSYTGVVVNSPLHF. The whole variable domain, filled in from reference TRBV7-2 and TRBJ1-6, reads GAGVSQSPSNKVTEKGKDVELRCDPISGHTALYWYRQSLGQGLEFLIYFQGNSAPDKSGLPSDRFSAERTGGSVSTLTIQRTQQEDSAVYLCASSYTGVVVNSPLHFGNGTRLTVT.

This clonotype was recorded many times. The J gene is TRBJ1-1, the V gene TRBV6-1, with D possibly matching TRBD1 (5 bases). The V and J ends lost 6 bases and 3 bases respectively, with 11 bases between them. The CDR3 is 13 amino acids. The germline gives CDR1 MNHNS, CDR2 SASEGT. Written as DNA, the CDR3 is TGTGCCAGCAGCAGGGTGTGGGACACTGAAGCTTTCTTT. As protein: CASSRVWDTEAFF.

V usage is TRBV20-1 and J usage is TRBJ2-7; D remains unclear. The CDR3 spans 12 residues. Germline V CDR1 and CDR2: DFQATT, SNEGSKA (reference sequence). V lost 8 bases to trimming and J lost 0 bases, with 11 bases between them. Written as DNA, the CDR3 is TGCAGTCTGAACCCCAGCTCCTACGAGCAGTACTTC. It specifies CSLNPSSYEQYF.

CDR3 region: CASSYNPGYEQYF. The CDR3 DNA reads TGTGCCAGCAGTTATAATCCCGGCTACGAGCAGTACTTC. The chain carries TRBV6-5 and TRBJ2-7; D call uncertain. Per germline, CDR1 MNHEY and CDR2 SVGAGI. V was trimmed by 3 bases and J by 3 bases, leaving 9 bases between them. This CDR3 is built from 13 residues.

At least ten counts were recorded for this clonotype. This chain joins TRBV5-6 and TRBJ1-4; D uncertain. The V end lost 1 base, the J end lost 8 bases, and 9 bases lay between the germline ends. Germline V gene sequence: CDR1 SGHDT, CDR2 YYEEEE. The CDR3 length is 13 residues. CDR3 sequence: CASSLMEVEKLFF. Here the CDR3 DNA reads TGTGCCAGCAGCTTGATGGAGGTCGAAAAACTGTTTTTT.